Listed below are T cell receptor beta chains from one sample, sequenced in a study of T cells in Graves' hyperthyroidism and ophthalmopathy. TCRdb re-analysed the multiplex PCR reads in MiXCR, keeping a single row per CDR3 protein. The table includes 540,000 or so distinct CDR3 sequences, just over 45% detected once. Sequences were obtained from peripheral blood or thyroid tissue (not recorded which). These receptors came from an adult woman with Graves' disease, either hyperthyroidism or ophthalmopathy (not recorded which). The CDR3 runs from the conserved cysteine through the conserved F or W. The D gene is left open where the match is weak. Not every row has a clone size; where given, it reads once, few, many or a size class.

many	TRBJ1-2	TRBV29-1	.	CSVSNYGYTF	TGCAGCGTTAGTAACTATGGCTACACCTTC
.	TRBJ1-5	TRBV20-1	.	CSARDWGGGPNQPQHF	TGCAGTGCTAGAGATTGGGGGGGCGGGCCCAATCAGCCCCAGCATTTT
once	TRBJ1-1	TRBV10-3	.	CAISDGAPEAFF	TGTGCCATCAGTGATGGGGCCCCTGAAGCTTTCTTT
.	TRBJ1-5	TRBV10-3	TRBD1	CATNRGGTDAAQHF	TGTGCCACGAACAGGGGGGGGACCGATGCGGCCCAGCATTTT
.	TRBJ1-5	TRBV2	.	CASSSGVLDQPQHF	TGTGCCAGTTCATCGGGGGTGTTGGATCAGCCCCAGCATTTT
many	TRBJ1-6	TRBV12-3/TRBV12-4	.	CASSSGLRTSPLHF	TGTGCCAGCAGTTCGGGACTGAGGACCTCACCCCTCCACTTT
.	TRBJ1-5	TRBV5-1	TRBD1	CASSSTGDIQETQHF	TGCGCCAGCAGCTCGACAGGGGATATCCAAGAGACCCAGCATTTT
many	TRBJ2-5	TRBV6-2/TRBV6-3	.	CASSSRRGETQYF	TGTGCCAGCAGCTCAAGGCGTGGGGAGACCCAGTACTTC
many	TRBJ2-7	TRBV7-6	.	CASSSDYYEQYF	TGTGCCAGCAGCTCCGACTACTACGAGCAGTACTTC
many	TRBJ2-7	TRBV7-2	.	CASSWGRGYEQYF	TGTGCCAGCAGCTGGGGACGGGGTTACGAGCAGTACTTC
many	TRBJ1-3	TRBV9	.	CASSVATGDSGNTIYF	TGTGCCAGCAGCGTAGCTACGGGGGACTCTGGAAACACCATATATTTT
.	TRBJ1-5	TRBV20-1	TRBD1	CSARVGGGSTQPQHF	TGCAGTGCTAGAGTGGGAGGGGGCAGCACTCAGCCCCAGCATTTT
.	TRBJ1-3	TRBV10-2	.	CATVLGLRSGNTIYF	TGCGCCACCGTGTTGGGACTCAGATCTGGAAACACCATATATTTT
few	TRBJ1-1	TRBV24-1	TRBD1	CASQGALRTEAFF	TGTGCCAGCCAGGGGGCTCTTCGGACTGAAGCTTTCTTT
.	TRBJ2-6	TRBV10-3	.	CAISESPTGANVLTF	TGTGCCATAAGTGAGTCGCCTACTGGGGCCAACGTCCTGACTTTC
.	TRBJ1-1	TRBV9	TRBD1	CASSVVRQGVMNTEAFF	TGTGCCAGCAGCGTAGTTCGACAGGGGGTTATGAACACTGAAGCTTTCTTT
.	TRBJ2-5	TRBV10-3	.	CAESLAVRETQYF	TGTGCCGAATCACTAGCAGTCAGGGAGACCCAGTACTTC
.	TRBJ2-5	TRBV11-2	.	CASSQDSVQETQYF	TGTGCCAGCAGCCAAGATTCCGTGCAAGAGACCCAGTACTTC
once	TRBJ1-2	TRBV20-1	TRBD1	CSAQTRTGAGYGYTF	TGCAGTGCCCAGACTAGGACAGGGGCTGGCTATGGCTACACCTTC
few	TRBJ2-5	TRBV29-1	.	CSATGIQETQYF	TGCAGCGCTACAGGGATACAAGAGACCCAGTACTTC
few	TRBJ1-2	TRBV15	.	CATSRDRSDFGYTF	TGTGCCACCAGCAGAGATCGATCCGATTTTGGCTACACCTTC
.	TRBJ2-7	TRBV20-1	.	CSAGDSLSYEQYF	TGCAGTGCTGGAGACAGCCTCTCCTACGAGCAGTACTTC
.	TRBJ1-3	TRBV5-1	.	CASGTGDTIYF	TGCGCCAGCGGGACCGGGGACACCATATATTTT
once	TRBJ2-2	TRBV7-3	TRBD2	CASSLAGVTTGELYF	TGTGCCAGCAGCTTAGCGGGGGTAACAACCGGGGAGCTGTACTTC